The following is a T cell receptor beta chain sequence with its context. Its antigen is not known. These data belong to a study of cytomegalovirus exposure and HLA in healthy donors. The study's findings and limits: Later analysis demonstrated an association between a missense DCLRE1C variant and TCR beta V- and J-gene trimming. Cytomegalovirus status was reportedly diagnosed by the classifier with high sensitivity and specificity.

The PCR was carried out with 60 Vbeta primers and 13 Jbeta primers. Clones were sequenced by immunoSEQ multiplex PCR, and TCRdb holds only the in-frame ones, with some missing. This sample has about 240,000 clones; about 80% occur once, and the top ten carry less than 9%. Trimming removed 1 base from V and 0 bases from J, with 10 bases in between. CDR1 and CDR2 from the germline V gene are SEHNR and FQNEAQ (reference sequence). The CDR3 contains 17 residues. The sequencing input was PBMCs. The chain couples TRBV7-9 to TRBJ2-6, with D tentatively TRBD2 (5 bases). The origin of this receptor is an older woman in good health and CMV-seropositive. The DNA for the CDR3 is TGTGCCAGCAGCTTAGTGAGCGGAAGCTCTGGGGCCAACGTCCTGACTTTC. Residues: CASSLVSGSSGANVLTF.